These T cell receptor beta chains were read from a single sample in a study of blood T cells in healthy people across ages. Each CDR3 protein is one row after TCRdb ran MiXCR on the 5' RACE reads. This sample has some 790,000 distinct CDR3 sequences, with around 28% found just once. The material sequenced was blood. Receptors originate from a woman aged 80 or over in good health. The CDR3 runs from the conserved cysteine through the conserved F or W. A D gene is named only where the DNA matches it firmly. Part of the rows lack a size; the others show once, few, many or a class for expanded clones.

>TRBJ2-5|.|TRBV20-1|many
CSARDQTLIQETQYF
TGCAGTGCTAGAGATCAGACGCTGATCCAAGAGACCCAGTACTTC
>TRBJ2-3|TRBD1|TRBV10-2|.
CASSGTGTDAQYF
TGCGCCAGCAGTGGGACAGGGACAGATGCGCAGTATTTT
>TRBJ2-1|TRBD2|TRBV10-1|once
CASSTSGKGGEQFF
TGCGCCAGCTCGACTAGCGGGAAAGGGGGTGAGCAGTTCTTC
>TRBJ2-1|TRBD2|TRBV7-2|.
CASILQTSGDEQFF
TGTGCCAGCATCCTCCAGACTAGCGGCGATGAGCAGTTCTTC
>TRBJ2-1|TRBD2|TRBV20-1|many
CSARAAGTSGGNEQFF
TGCAGTGCTAGAGCGGCCGGGACTAGCGGGGGTAATGAGCAGTTCTTC
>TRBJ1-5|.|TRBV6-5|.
CASRRTDHSNQPQHF
TGTGCCAGCAGACGGACAGACCACAGCAATCAGCCCCAGCATTTT
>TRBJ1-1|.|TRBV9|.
CASSVGAGGEGTEAFF
TGTGCCAGCAGCGTAGGAGCGGGGGGTGAGGGCACTGAAGCTTTCTTT
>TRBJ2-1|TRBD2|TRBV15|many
CATSRGTSGNYNEQFF
TGTGCCACCAGCAGAGGGACTAGCGGGAATTACAATGAGCAGTTCTTC
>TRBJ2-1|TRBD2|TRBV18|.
CASSPPGLAGGAYNEQFF
TGTGCCAGCTCACCTCCGGGACTAGCGGGGGGCGCCTACAATGAGCAGTTCTTC
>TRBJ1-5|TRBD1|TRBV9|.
CAGSVGTGDSNQPQHF
TGTGCCGGCAGCGTTGGGACAGGGGATAGCAATCAGCCCCAGCATTTT
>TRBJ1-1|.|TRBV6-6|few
CASSYSRDLNTEAFF
TGTGCCAGCAGTTACTCGAGGGACCTTAACACTGAAGCTTTCTTT
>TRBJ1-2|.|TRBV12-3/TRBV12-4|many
CASRPGEGYGYTF
TGTGCCAGCAGGCCCGGGGAGGGCTATGGCTACACCTTC
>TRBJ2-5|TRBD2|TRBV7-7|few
CASSSLWSGEDNEQYF
TGTGCTAGCAGCTCCCTTTGGAGCGGGGAGGACAATGAGCAGTACTTC
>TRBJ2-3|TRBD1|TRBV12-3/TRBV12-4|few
CASSLYQGARTDTQYF
TGTGCCAGCAGTTTGTATCAGGGGGCAAGGACAGATACGCAGTATTTT
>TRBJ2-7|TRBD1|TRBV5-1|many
CASSPSGQGYEQYF
TGCGCCAGCAGCCCGTCGGGACAGGGTTACGAGCAGTACTTC
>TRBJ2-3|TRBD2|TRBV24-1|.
CATSGSGGRTDTQYF
TGTGCCACCAGTGGTTCGGGGGGGCGGACAGATACGCAGTATTTT
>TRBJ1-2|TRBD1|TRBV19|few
CASSLGQENYGYTF
TGTGCCAGTAGCCTGGGACAGGAAAACTATGGCTACACCTTC
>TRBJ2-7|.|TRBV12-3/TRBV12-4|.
CASSTSRAGYSYEQYF
TGTGCCAGCAGTACATCACGGGCAGGGTACTCCTACGAGCAGTACTTC
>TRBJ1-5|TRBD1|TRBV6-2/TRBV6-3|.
CASNHPGGRGQGRPQHF
TGTGCCAGCAACCACCCGGGGGGCAGGGGGCAAGGTCGGCCCCAGCATTTT
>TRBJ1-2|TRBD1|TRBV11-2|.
CASIQMGQGVSGYTF
TGTGCCAGCATCCAAATGGGACAGGGAGTGTCTGGCTACACCTTC
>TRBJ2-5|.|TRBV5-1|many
CASSMEGSRSETQYF
TGCGCCAGCAGCATGGAAGGGAGCAGGTCGGAGACCCAGTACTTC
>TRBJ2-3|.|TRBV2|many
CASSEAGVPADTQYF
TGTGCCAGCAGTGAAGCAGGGGTCCCCGCAGATACGCAGTATTTT
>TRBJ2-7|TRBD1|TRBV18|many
CASSNERQGTSEQYF
TGTGCCAGCTCGAACGAACGACAGGGTACTAGCGAGCAGTACTTC
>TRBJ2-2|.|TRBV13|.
CASSREVQGGTGELFF
TGTGCCAGCAGCCGCGAGGTCCAGGGGGGGACCGGGGAGCTGTTTTTT
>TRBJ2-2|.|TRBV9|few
CASSVTGAQGELFF
TGTGCCAGCAGCGTAACCGGGGCACAAGGGGAGCTGTTTTTT
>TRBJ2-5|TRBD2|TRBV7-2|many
CASSRGLSGTKETQYF
TGTGCCAGCAGCAGAGGCCTATCCGGGACTAAAGAGACCCAGTACTTC
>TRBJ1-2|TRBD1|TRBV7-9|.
CVSSPRQGYYGYTF
TGTGTCAGCAGCCCCCGACAGGGTTACTATGGCTACACCTTC
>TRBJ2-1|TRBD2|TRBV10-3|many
CAISGTSGDNEQFF
TGTGCCATCAGTGGGACTAGCGGGGACAATGAGCAGTTCTTC